Reported below is one T cell receptor (beta chain). The time point is: persistent/refractory GD, antithyroid drugs over 5 years with positive TRAb. After RNA was extracted from PBMCs, the TCR library was made from it. V lost 3 bases, J lost 6 bases, and 2 bases stayed unmatched. The CDR3 is 14 amino acids. Germline-derived CDR1 and CDR2 are KGHSH and LQKENI. Investigators prepared the TCR beta libraries by applying iRepertoire HTBI primers and Arm-PCR of CDR3 regions. TCRdb itself ran the multiplex PCR reads through MiXCR, one entry per CDR3 protein. The sample consists of about 470,000 distinct CDR3 sequences, 20% to 25% of them appearing once. This record belongs to a study of regulatory T cells in long-lasting Graves disease.

Here the sequenced sample was peripheral blood mononuclear cells (PBMCs), taken when the disease was refractory, from a patient treated with antithyroid drugs. V usage is TRBV18 and J usage is TRBJ1-6, with 7 nucleotides matching TRBD1. The clonotype comes from a female donor with Graves disease. The CDR3 reads CASSPRQGNSPLHF. CDR3 coding DNA: TGTGCCAGCTCACCTCGACAGGGTAATTCACCCCTCCACTTT.